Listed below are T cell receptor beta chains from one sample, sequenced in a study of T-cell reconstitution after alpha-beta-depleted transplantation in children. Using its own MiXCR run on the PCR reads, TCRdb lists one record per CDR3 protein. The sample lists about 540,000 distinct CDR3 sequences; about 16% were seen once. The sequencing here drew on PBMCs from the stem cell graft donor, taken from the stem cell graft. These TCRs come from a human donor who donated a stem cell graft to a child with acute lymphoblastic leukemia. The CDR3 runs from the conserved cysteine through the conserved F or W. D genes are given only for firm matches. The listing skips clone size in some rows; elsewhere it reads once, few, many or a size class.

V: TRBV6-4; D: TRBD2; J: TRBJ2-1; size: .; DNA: TGTGCCAGCAGTGAAAGTTCTAGCGGGAGTTACAATGAGCAGTTCTTC; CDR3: CASSESSSGSYNEQFF
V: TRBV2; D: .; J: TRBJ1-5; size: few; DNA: TGTGCCAGCAGTGGAGCAGGGACTAGCAATCAGCCCCAGCATTTT; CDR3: CASSGAGTSNQPQHF
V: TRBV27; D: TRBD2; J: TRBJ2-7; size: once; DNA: TGTGCCAGCAGTTTAACCCCGGCTAGCGGGGACTACGAGCAGTACTTC; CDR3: CASSLTPASGDYEQYF
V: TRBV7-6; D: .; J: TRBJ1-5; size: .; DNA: TGTGCCAGCAGCTTAGGGATCTCGGATCAGCCCCAGCATTTT; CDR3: CASSLGISDQPQHF
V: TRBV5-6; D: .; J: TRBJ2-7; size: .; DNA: TGTGCCAGCCCCTTCGTAGTCGTCTCCTACGAGCAGTACTTC; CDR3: CASPFVVVSYEQYF
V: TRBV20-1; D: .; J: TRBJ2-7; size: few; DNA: TGCAGTGCTAGTACGCCATCACTGTCCTACGAGCAGTACTTC; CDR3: CSASTPSLSYEQYF
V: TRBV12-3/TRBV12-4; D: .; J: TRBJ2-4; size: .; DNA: TGTGCCAGCAGTTTAAACGGGGCAAACATTCAGTACTTC; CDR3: CASSLNGANIQYF
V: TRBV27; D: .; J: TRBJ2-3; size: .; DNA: TGTGCCAGCAGTTACCAGGGTGCAGATACGCAGTATTTT; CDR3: CASSYQGADTQYF
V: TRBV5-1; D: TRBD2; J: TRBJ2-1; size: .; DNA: TGCGCCAGCAGCTTGGAACTAGCGGGGTGGTTCTTC; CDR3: CASSLELAGWFF
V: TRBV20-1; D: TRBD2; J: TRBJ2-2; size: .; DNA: TGCAGTGTTTTAGCGGGGACGAACACCGGGGAGCTGTTTTTT; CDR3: CSVLAGTNTGELFF
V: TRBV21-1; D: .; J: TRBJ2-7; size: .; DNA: TGTGCCAGCGCGGGACAGGGGGACGAGCAGTACTTC; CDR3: CASAGQGDEQYF
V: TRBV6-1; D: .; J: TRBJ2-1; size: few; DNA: TGTGCCAGCAGTGAATGGGGCCTTCATAAAACCTCCTACAATGAGCAGTTCTTC; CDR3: CASSEWGLHKTSYNEQFF
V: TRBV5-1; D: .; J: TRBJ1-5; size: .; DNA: TGCGCCAGCAGCCAGGGACTAGGTCAGCCCCAGCATTTT; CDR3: CASSQGLGQPQHF
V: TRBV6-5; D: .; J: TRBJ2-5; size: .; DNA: TGTGCCAGCAGTTACTCGGCAAAAAACAGGGACGCCCAAGAGACCCAGTACTTC; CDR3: CASSYSAKNRDAQETQYF
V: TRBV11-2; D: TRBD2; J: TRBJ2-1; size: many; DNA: TGTGCCAGCAGCCTGGAGGGGCTAGCGGGAGGAGGCAATGAGCAGTTCTTC; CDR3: CASSLEGLAGGGNEQFF
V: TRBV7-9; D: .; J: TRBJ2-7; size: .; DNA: TGTGCCAGCAGCTACGGTCCGACCTCCGGCGAGCAGTACTTC; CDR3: CASSYGPTSGEQYF
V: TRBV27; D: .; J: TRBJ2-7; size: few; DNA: TGTGCCAGCAGTTTCCTTGGGGGGGGCAGCGGTGCCTACGAGCAGTACTTC; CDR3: CASSFLGGGSGAYEQYF
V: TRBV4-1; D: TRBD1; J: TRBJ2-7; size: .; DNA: TGCGCCAGCAGCCAAGGGACAGGGGGAACCTACGAGCAGTACTTC; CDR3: CASSQGTGGTYEQYF
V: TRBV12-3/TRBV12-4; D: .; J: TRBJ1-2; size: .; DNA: TGTGCCAGCAGTTTACGGGGAGCTGGGAACTATGGCTACACCTTC; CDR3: CASSLRGAGNYGYTF
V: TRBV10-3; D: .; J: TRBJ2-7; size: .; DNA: TGTGCCTCAGGCCGGGACTCCACCTACGAGCAGTACTTC; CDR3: CASGRDSTYEQYF
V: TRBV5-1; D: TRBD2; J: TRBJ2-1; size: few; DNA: TGCGCCAGCAGCTCCGACAGCGGGATGATCAAAAATGAGCAGTTCTTC; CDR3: CASSSDSGMIKNEQFF
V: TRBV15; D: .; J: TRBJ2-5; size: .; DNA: TGTGCCACCAGGAGCCCAGGCCAAGAGACCCAGTACTTC; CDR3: CATRSPGQETQYF
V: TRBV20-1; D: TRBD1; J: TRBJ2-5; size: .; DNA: TGCAGTGCCGCAGGGGGCAGTAGAAAGACCCAGTACTTC; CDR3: CSAAGGSRKTQYF
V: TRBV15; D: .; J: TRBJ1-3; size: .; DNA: TGTGCCACCAGCAGAGAACCCGGAAACACCATATATTTT; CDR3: CATSREPGNTIYF
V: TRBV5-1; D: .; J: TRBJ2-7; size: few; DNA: TGCGCCAGCAGGTGGAGGGAGGTGAGTTACGAGCAGTACTTC; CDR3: CASRWREVSYEQYF
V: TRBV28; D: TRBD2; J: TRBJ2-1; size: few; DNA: TGTGCCAGCAGTTTAGACACCCTAGCGGGAGAACTGGGTGAGCAGTTCTTC; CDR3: CASSLDTLAGELGEQFF
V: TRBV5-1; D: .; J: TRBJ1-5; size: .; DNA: TGCGCCAGCAGCTTGGGGGTAGGAGGCAATCAGCCCCAGCATTTT; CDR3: CASSLGVGGNQPQHF
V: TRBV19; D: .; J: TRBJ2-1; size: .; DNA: TGTGCCAGTAGTATGGGGTCTAGCTGGGATGTGCAGTTCTTC; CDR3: CASSMGSSWDVQFF
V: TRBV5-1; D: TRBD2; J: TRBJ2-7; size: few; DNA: TGCGCCAGCAGCTTGCAACCTAGCGGAGCGAGCTCCTACGAGCAGTACTTC; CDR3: CASSLQPSGASSYEQYF